This TCR beta chain derives from a study of regulatory T cells in long-lasting Graves disease. General observations from the study: Reduced TCR diversity was observed in persistent Graves' patients versus newly diagnosed patients.

Through Arm-PCR of CDR3 regions and iRepertoire HTBI primers, TCR beta libraries were built. TCRdb re-called the multiplex PCR reads through MiXCR, storing one row per CDR3 protein. In the table there are 450,000 or so distinct CDR3 sequences, around 21% of which are singletons. As to this clonotype: Its specificity is not known.

Described time point: persistent/refractory GD, antithyroid drugs over 5 years with positive TRAb. The TCR library was made from RNA that had been extracted from PBMCs in TRIzol. CDR1 and CDR2 (germline): SQVTM, ANQGSEA. Trimming cost V 5 bases and J 0 bases, with 1 base left between them. CDR3 size: 10 residues. This sequence joins TRBV29-1 and TRBJ1-1; D is ambiguous. This TCR was sampled from a female donor with Graves disease. The sample here was peripheral blood mononuclear cells (PBMCs), taken when the disease was refractory, from a patient treated with antithyroid drugs. The CDR3 spells CSVMNTEAFF. DNA of the CDR3: TGCAGCGTTATGAACACTGAAGCTTTCTTT.